Listed below are T cell receptor beta chains from one sample, sequenced in a study of CXCR4 blockade with PD-1 therapy in pancreatic cancer. The table came from immunoSEQ multiplex PCR; TCRdb's copy has only in-frame clones and leaves some out. In the table there are 700 to 800 clones, around 45% of which are singletons. The sequenced sample was tumor tissue. These receptors came from a human donor with pancreatic ductal adenocarcinoma. Each CDR3 is given with its conserved first and last residue. Each record gives: J gene, D gene, V gene, CDR3 length, clone size, CDR3 DNA, CDR3 protein. D genes are given only for firm matches. Only part of the rows carry a size: once, few, many, or a class if the clone is expanded.

>TRBJ1-2|.|TRBV19|12|.
TGTGCCAGTAGAGGCAGGGCCGATGGCTACACCTTC
CASRGRADGYTF
>TRBJ1-1|.|TRBV11-3|15|few
TGTGCCAGCAGCTTATCATGGCAACCGAACACTGAAGCTTTCTTT
CASSLSWQPNTEAFF
>TRBJ2-5|.|TRBV19|12|.
TGTGCCAGTAGTATCCGTGGCGAGACCCAGTACTTC
CASSIRGETQYF
>TRBJ1-2|TRBD1|TRBV6-8|12|.
TGTGCCAGCACAGGGGACAGTCATGGCTACACCTTC
CASTGDSHGYTF
>TRBJ2-5|.|TRBV12-5|12|.
TGTGCTAGTGCACAACCAACCGGGACCCAGTACTTC
CASAQPTGTQYF
>TRBJ2-3|.|TRBV29-1|13|.
TGCAGCGTTGTCCGGAGATTCACAGATACGCAGTATTTT
CSVVRRFTDTQYF
>TRBJ2-1|.|TRBV28|16|.
TGTGCCAGCAGTCGCCCCCGGCTCCTCTCCTACAATGAGCAGTTCTTC
CASSRPRLLSYNEQFF
>TRBJ2-2|TRBD1|TRBV4-1|17|.
TGCGCCAGCAGCCAAGATTTCGGACAGGCTTTGACCGGGGAGCTGTTTTTT
CASSQDFGQALTGELFF
>TRBJ2-7|.|TRBV6-8|14|few
TGTGCCAGCAGCCCACTGGGGGCTTCCTACGAGCAGTACTTC
CASSPLGASYEQYF
>TRBJ1-2|.|TRBV28|15|few
TGTGCCAGCGACGACTCAAACGGTCCTAACTATGGCTACACCTTC
CASDDSNGPNYGYTF
>TRBJ2-1|.|TRBV28|16|.
TGTGCCAGCAGTGGCTCCAAATCTGGCTCCTACAATGAGCAGTTCTTC
CASSGSKSGSYNEQFF
>TRBJ1-4|.|TRBV5-1|16|.
TGCGCCAGCAGCTCAGGGGTTCAGGGGTCTAATGAAAAACTGTTTTTT
CASSSGVQGSNEKLFF
>TRBJ2-3|.|TRBV9|13|few
TGTGCCAGCAGTGCTCAGGGGTTAGATACGCAGTATTTT
CASSAQGLDTQYF
>TRBJ2-7|.|TRBV6-8|14|few
TGTGCCAGCAGCCGAACAGAGGGGGACTACGAGCAGTACTTC
CASSRTEGDYEQYF
>TRBJ2-1|.|TRBV7-7|16|few
TGTGCCAGCAGCGAGGCGGGTGTAGGAGGAACCCATGAGCAGTTCTTC
CASSEAGVGGTHEQFF
>TRBJ2-6|TRBD2|TRBV19|17|.
TGTGCCAGTAGACCCCCTAGCGGGAGGGGTGGGGCCAACGTCCTGACTTTC
CASRPPSGRGGANVLTF
>TRBJ2-7|.|TRBV29-1|13|few
TGCAGCGCTGGGGTGCCCCCTTACAACGAGCAGTACTTC
CSAGVPPYNEQYF
>TRBJ2-6|.|TRBV19|15|.
TGTGCCAGTAGTATACAGGGAGGAGGGGCCAACGTCCTGACTTTC
CASSIQGGGANVLTF
>TRBJ2-1|TRBD1|TRBV6-8|14|.
TGTGCCAGCAGCCGACAGGGCTCATACAATGAGCAGTTCTTC
CASSRQGSYNEQFF
>TRBJ2-5|.|TRBV23-1|15|few
TGCGCCAGCAGCCCCCGGAGGGGGAGGAAGGAGACCCAGTACTTC
CASSPRRGRKETQYF
>TRBJ1-1|.|TRBV19|14|.
TGTGCCAGTTCCCGCCCTAAATGGAACACTGAAGCTTTCTTT
CASSRPKWNTEAFF
>TRBJ2-2|TRBD1|TRBV28|17|few
TGTGCCAGCAGCCATGGACAGGGAAGAGGGCGAACCGGGGAGCTGTTTTTT
CASSHGQGRGRTGELFF
>TRBJ2-3|TRBD1|TRBV6-8|16|few
TGTGCCAGCAGCAAATTGGGGAGACAGGGTACAGATACGCAGTATTTT
CASSKLGRQGTDTQYF
>TRBJ2-7|TRBD2|TRBV19|18|.
TGTGCCAGTAGCCAACGACTCGGAGCGGGAGGGAATGCGTACGAGCAGTACTTC
CASSQRLGAGGNAYEQYF
>TRBJ2-3|.|TRBV18|14|.
TGTGCCAGCTCACCACTTCCTAGCAGGGATACGCAGTATTTT
CASSPLPSRDTQYF
>TRBJ1-4|.|TRBV23-1|14|.
TGCGCCAGCAGCTTGCAGTCACTTAATGCGGAACTGTTTTTT
CASSLQSLNAELFF
>TRBJ2-7|.|TRBV19|14|.
TGTGCCAGTAGTATACCCGGGAGCTCCTACGAGCAGTACTTC
CASSIPGSSYEQYF
>TRBJ1-1|.|TRBV19|13|once
TGTGCCAGTACCACACAAGTGAACACTGAAGCTTTCTTT
CASTTQVNTEAFF
>TRBJ1-1|.|TRBV15|16|.
TGTGCCACCAGCAGAGATCGCCCCCCGGCTTGGACTGAAGCTTTCTTT
CATSRDRPPAWTEAFF
>TRBJ2-5|.|TRBV19|15|once
TGTGCCAGTAGTATCCGGTGGGTGGGGGAAGAGACCCAGTACTTC
CASSIRWVGEETQYF
>TRBJ2-7|.|TRBV28|12|once
TGTGCCAGCAGTTTTGAGAACTACGAGCAGTACTTC
CASSFENYEQYF
>TRBJ2-2|TRBD2|TRBV19|16|.
TGTGCCAGTAGTATAAGGACTAGTGATATGGTCGGGGAGCTGTTTTTT
CASSIRTSDMVGELFF